This T cell receptor beta chain emerged from a study of T cell responses to AZD1222 COVID-19 vaccine. Across the whole study: Second-dose recipients at about 4 or about 12 weeks were treated as one pooled group. Overall study results and limits: Repertoire sampling was restricted to post-peak T cell response timepoints. Mostly white British, mostly female donors; authors suggested clonal diversity may be underestimated. The breadth and depth of Spike-specific TCRs increased once two AZD1222 doses had been given.

The method was immunoSEQ multiplex PCR; TCRdb's version includes in-frame clones alone and lacks a portion of them. Here the sample spans 90,000 to 150,000 clones, about 90% being singletons. Germline assignment: CDR1 SNHLY and CDR2 FYNNEI. V was shortened by 3 bases and J by 5 bases, with 4 bases between the two germline ends. The CDR3 totals 11 residues. The sample holds one count of this clone. The antigen is not known. V and J are TRBV2 and TRBJ2-5; D unresolved. Sequencing used peripheral blood, obtained on day 0 of AZD1222 vaccination. This receptor was obtained from an adult in good health. CDR3 in amino acids: CASSDWETQYF. DNA for the CDR3: TGTGCCAGCAGTGATTGGGAGACCCAGTACTTC.